Below, 26 T cell receptor beta chains from the same sample are listed, as sequenced in a study of blood T cell repertoires in COVID-19 (dated by TCRdb to about 2020). The library was produced with the immunoSEQ multiplex PCR assay. In its TCRdb copy, this immuneACCESS table keeps in-frame sequences only and misses some clones. Where compared with another copy, unresolved V genes explain less than half of these, and the others have no known cause. The sample table holds 52,000 or so clones, of which about four fifths were seen once. The ten largest clones capture more than 4.5% of the sample. The sample consisted of peripheral blood. The receptor set was obtained from a human donor in a cohort sampled during active or convalescent COVID-19.

CDR3 nucleotide sequence: TGTGCCAGCGGATTTTCCGGGACAGCCTATGGCTACACCTTC. Residues: CASGFSGTAYGYTF. This chain joins TRBV6-5 and TRBJ1-2; 7 bases map to TRBD1. The V and J ends lost 8 bases and 4 bases, in that order; junction bases with no gene match: 10. Germline CDR1 is MNHEY and CDR2 is SVGAGI. The CDR3 extends over 14 amino acids.

The chain links TRBV20-1 to TRBJ2-3; TRBD1 matches 7 bases. Per germline, CDR1 DFQATT and CDR2 SNEGSKA (reference sequence). CDR3 size: 13 residues. The V gene end was trimmed by 3 bases and the J gene end by 4 bases; junction bases not matched to a gene: 4. CDR3 coding DNA: TGCAGTGCTAGTGACAGGGCCCCAGATACGCAGTATTTT. Amino acids: CSASDRAPDTQYF.

This chain links TRBV6-6 with TRBJ1-1; D remains unclear. CDR1 and CDR2 (germline): MNHNY, SVGAGI (reference sequence). The V gene lost 8 bases and the J gene lost 0 bases, with 10 bases spanning the gap. The CDR3 runs 13 residues. CDR3 in amino acids: CASPAGLNTEAFF. The CDR3 coding sequence is TGTGCCAGCCCGGCGGGGTTGAACACTGAAGCTTTCTTT.

The sample holds a few counts of this clone. The genes are TRBV7-9 and TRBJ1-2; TRBD1 matches 9 bases. The V gene end was trimmed by 5 bases and the J gene end by 3 bases; junction bases not matched to a gene: 10. The CDR3 covers 16 residues. Germline V gene data show CDR1 as SEHNR and CDR2 as FQNEAQ (reference sequence). DNA for the CDR3: TGTGCCAGCAGCCCCGGGACAGGGTTTTCTGACTATGGCTACACCTTC. Translating it yields CASSPGTGFSDYGYTF.

The rearrangement uses TRBV12-5 and TRBJ2-3; TRBD2 matches 7 bases. Losses at the gene ends were 6 bases for V and 1 base for J; bases not matched to a gene: 4. Germline-derived CDR1 and CDR2 are LGHNT and FRNRAP. This CDR3 comprises 14 residues. CDR3 protein: CASGRGVGTDTQYF. As DNA, the CDR3 is TGTGCTAGTGGCCGGGGGGTTGGCACAGATACGCAGTATTTT.

In this sample, this clone turned up a few times. The rearrangement joins TRBV5-4 to TRBJ2-2; 13 nucleotides agree with TRBD2. The germline gives CDR1 SGHNT, CDR2 YYREEE (reference sequence). The V gene end was trimmed by 4 bases and the J gene end by 6 bases; junction bases not matched to a gene: 6. CDR3 length: 16 residues. CDR3 region: CASSPTSGGPAGELFF. The CDR3 nucleotides are TGTGCCAGCAGCCCGACTAGCGGGGGGCCCGCCGGGGAGCTGTTTTTT.

The chain joins TRBV27 to TRBJ2-2, with 7 nucleotides matching TRBD1. CDR3 length equals 17 residues. J was trimmed by 4 bases and V by 1 base; bases with no gene match: 9. Germline V gene data show CDR1 as MNHEY and CDR2 as SMNVEV (reference sequence). Here the CDR3 reads CASSLLATGSVTGELFF. The CDR3 DNA reads TGTGCCAGCAGTTTATTAGCGACAGGGTCGGTCACCGGGGAGCTGTTTTTT.

The genes are TRBV5-4 and TRBJ2-3; 10 bases line up with TRBD1. The CDR3 sequence is 14 residues long. V dropped 4 bases and J dropped 6; count of bases not matched to a gene: 5. Germline V gives CDR1 SGHNT, CDR2 YYREEE (reference sequence). CDR3 DNA: TGTGCCAGCAGCGAGGGACAGGGGAGGGATACGCAGTATTTT. This codes for CASSEGQGRDTQYF.

J is TRBJ1-3 and V is TRBV6-2 or TRBV6-3, with no clear D. V shed 6 bases and J shed 10 bases, with 10 bases lying between them. Germline loops: CDR1 MNHEY, CDR2 SVGEGT. CDR3 length equals 11 residues. This chain's CDR3 is CASSRARTIYF. DNA of the CDR3: TGTGCCAGCAGCCGCGCGAGAACCATATATTTT.

V is TRBV29-1 and J is TRBJ1-2; the D is unclear. Trimming cost V 3 bases and J 8 bases, with 16 bases left between them. The CDR3 totals 13 residues. The germline V gene encodes CDR1 SQVTM and CDR2 ANQGSEA. The CDR3 DNA reads as TGCAGCGTTGATGGCGGGGTGATTCGGGGCTACACCTTC. Protein: CSVDGGVIRGYTF.

The genes are TRBV2 and TRBJ2-2; 7 bases align to TRBD2. Trimming cost V 4 bases and J 6 bases; bases outside gene matches: 17. This CDR3 contains 18 residues. The germline CDR1 and CDR2 sequences are SNHLY and FYNNEI. The CDR3 sequence: CASSGDGAGTNLPGELFF. The CDR3 DNA reads as TGTGCCAGCAGTGGAGATGGGGCCGGGACTAATCTACCCGGGGAGCTGTTTTTT.

The rearrangement uses TRBV4-3 and TRBJ2-5; the match to TRBD1 covers 8 bases. This CDR3 spans 21 amino acids. The V and J ends lost 0 bases and 5 bases, in that order; junction bases with no gene match: 23. Germline CDR1 LGHNA, CDR2 YSLEER. The CDR3 sequence is CASSQDRGTGTSPSTQETQYF. The CDR3 region has the DNA TGCGCCAGCAGCCAAGATCGCGGGACAGGAACATCACCTTCTACCCAGGAGACCCAGTACTTC.

The chain couples TRBV5-4 to TRBJ1-2, with TRBD1 as a possible D gene (6 bases). From germline, CDR1 is SGHNT and CDR2 YYREEE (reference sequence). Trimming removed 4 bases from V and 6 bases from J, with 22 bases in between. This CDR3 is 16 amino acids long. The CDR3 is CASSARHAGGADGYTF. The CDR3 DNA is TGTGCCAGCAGCGCTAGACACGCCGGGGGGGCGGATGGCTACACCTTC.

This chain uses TRBV24-1 with TRBJ2-2; 8 bases are shared with TRBD1. With V trimmed by 6 bases and J by 1 base, 9 bases remained unmatched. Germline lookup yields CDR1 KGHDR and CDR2 SFDVKD. The CDR3 runs to 17 residues. CDR3 DNA sequence: TGTGCCACCAGTATGTCAGGCGGGACAGGGAACACCGGGGAGCTGTTTTTT. Amino acid sequence: CATSMSGGTGNTGELFF.

The CDR3 region is CASSASLAGGDTQYF. The CDR3 DNA reads TGTGCCAGCAGCGCGTCTCTAGCGGGGGGAGATACGCAGTATTTT. This rearrangement joins TRBV7-2 to TRBJ2-3, with 11 bases identical to TRBD2. Per germline, CDR1 SGHTA and CDR2 FQGNSA. This CDR3 is built from 15 residues. V trimming: 5 bases; J trimming: 5 bases; junction bases outside the gene matches: 6.

The V call is TRBV15, the J call TRBJ2-5; D call uncertain. This CDR3 is 15 amino acids long. Germline assignment: CDR1 LNHNV and CDR2 YYDKDF (reference sequence). The ends were cut back, 0 bases at V and 5 bases at J, with 13 bases in the middle. CDR3 sequence (DNA): TGTGCCACCAGCAGAGACGGCGGTAGTCAGGAGACCCAGTACTTC. Protein product: CATSRDGGSQETQYF.

Details on this clone: In the same sample, other DNA sequences code for this CDR3. The chain has TRBV19 and TRBJ1-5, with D unresolved. The germline gives CDR1 LNHDA, CDR2 SQIVND (reference sequence). Trimming removed 3 bases at V and 2 bases at J, with 8 bases between. The CDR3 is made up of 14 amino acids. CDR3 DNA sequence: TGTGCCAGTAGTATCAGCGAGGGCAATCAGCCCCAGCATTTT. This gives the protein CASSISEGNQPQHF.

CDR3 bases: TGTGCCAGCAGAGCGGACAGGGGGGACACTGAAGCTTTCTTT. Translation gives CASRADRGDTEAFF. The chain is built from TRBV6-9 and TRBJ1-1; 10 nucleotides agree with TRBD1. J lost 3 bases, V lost 6 bases, and 4 bases had no gene match. The length of the CDR3 is 14 residues. The germline gives CDR1 MNHGY, CDR2 SVAAGI.

J is TRBJ2-5 and V is TRBV7-9; 9 positions agree with TRBD2. Per the germline V gene, CDR1 is SEHNR and CDR2 is FQNEAQ (reference sequence). The CDR3 contains 13 residues. Trimming took 7 bases from V and 4 from J; bases not matched to a gene: 4. The CDR3 is CASTVAGAETQYF. CDR3 nucleotide sequence: TGTGCCAGCACCGTAGCGGGGGCAGAGACCCAGTACTTC.

The chain recombines TRBV11-2 with TRBJ1-1; D remains unclear. This CDR3 comprises 12 residues. The germline V gene encodes CDR1 SGHAT and CDR2 FQNNGV. V lost 0 bases and J lost 5, with 4 bases in between. CDR3 nucleotides: TGTGCCAGCAGCTTAGAGCGAACTGAAGCTTTCTTT. It yields the protein CASSLERTEAFF. Together with reference TRBV11-2 and TRBJ1-1, the CDR3 gives the full variable domain: EAGVAQSPRYKIIEKRQSVAFWCNPISGHATLYWYQQILGQGPKLLIQFQNNGVVDDSQLPKDRFSAERLKGVDSTLKIQPAKLEDSAVYLCASSLERTEAFFGQGTRLTVV.

J is TRBJ2-1 and V is TRBV5-1, with 7 bases fitting TRBD2. Germline-derived CDR1 and CDR2 are SGHRS and YFSETQ. The trim removed 0 bases at V and 1 base at J, leaving 4 bases unmatched. The CDR3 has 16 amino acids. The CDR3 nucleotides read TGCGCCAGCAGCTTGGACGCGGGGGAATCCTACAATGAGCAGTTCTTC. It codes for CASSLDAGESYNEQFF.

The chain is built from TRBV9 and TRBJ2-5, with D tentatively TRBD2 (7 bases). The germline gives CDR1 SGDLS, CDR2 YYNGEE. CDR3 length equals 16 residues. The V gene lost 0 bases and the J gene lost 2 bases, with 14 bases spanning the gap. The CDR3 DNA is TGTGCCAGCAGCGTAGGTGTCGGGGGGCAACAAGAGACCCAGTACTTC. Protein product: CASSVGVGGQQETQYF.

The chain has TRBV18 and TRBJ1-4; 9 nucleotides line up with TRBD1. Trimming removed 6 bases from V and 5 bases from J; junction bases left unmatched: 4. The V gene's germline CDR1 is KGHSH and CDR2 LQKENI. This CDR3 is built from 14 residues. CDR3 nucleotides: TGTGCCAGCTCTCAACAGGGGGCAAATGAAAAACTGTTTTTT. Its protein is CASSQQGANEKLFF.

The chain is built from TRBV7-9 and TRBJ2-7, with TRBD1 matching 10 bases. Trimming at V came to 0 bases and at J to 3 bases, leaving 2 bases not matched to a gene. The germline V gene encodes CDR1 SEHNR and CDR2 FQNEAQ (reference sequence). CDR3 length: 15 residues. The DNA for the CDR3 is TGTGCCAGCAGCTTAGCGGGGGACAGGGGCTACGAGCAGTACTTC. Translating it yields CASSLAGDRGYEQYF.

The J gene is TRBJ1-1, the V gene TRBV4-1; D is unresolved. The CDR3 spans 14 residues. Germline CDR1 MGHRA, CDR2 YSYEKL. The ends were cut back, 1 base at V and 3 bases at J, with 9 bases in the middle. DNA of the CDR3: TGCGCCAGCAGCCAAGTATTCCAGGACACTGAAGCTTTCTTT. Its protein is CASSQVFQDTEAFF.

The chain uses TRBV12-3 or TRBV12-4 and TRBJ2-7; D perhaps matches TRBD1 (6 bases). Trimming pared 7 bases from V and 8 bases from J, leaving 15 bases between. The CDR3 extends over 12 amino acids. The CDR3 nucleotides read TGTGCCAGCAATAGGGGGACCTTCCAGCAGTACTTC. Translated, it gives CASNRGTFQQYF.